The 23 T cell receptor beta chains below all came from one sample that was sequenced in a study of cytomegalovirus exposure and HLA in healthy donors. Primers included in the PCR were 60 Vbeta and 13 Jbeta primers. TCRdb's table, derived via immunoSEQ multiplex PCR, lists solely in-frame clones and lacks some. The sample shows 90,000 to 100,000 clones, about 80% of them seen only once. Sequenced input: PBMCs. The receptors stem from an older woman in good health and CMV-seronegative.

This clone was observed a few times. This chain connects TRBV7-2 to TRBJ1-1; tentative D call: TRBD1 (5 bases). CDR3 length: 14 residues. Trimming removed 5 bases at V and 3 bases at J, with 13 bases between. The germline V gene has CDR1 SGHTA and CDR2 FQGNSA. CDR3: CASSASGSHTEAFF. CDR3 DNA sequence: TGTGCCAGCAGCGCCTCAGGGTCCCACACTGAAGCTTTCTTT.

The chain combines TRBV2 with TRBJ2-1; possibly TRBD2 for D (6 bases). Germline CDR1 and CDR2: SNHLY and FYNNEI. The ends were cut back, 2 bases at V and 9 bases at J, with 11 bases in the middle. The CDR3 is 13 amino acids. The chain's CDR3 is CASSEPGAGEQFF. In nucleotides, the CDR3 is TGTGCCAGCAGTGAACCCGGAGCGGGTGAGCAGTTCTTC.

The genes are TRBV19 and TRBJ2-1, with 13 bases lining up with TRBD2. CDR1 and CDR2 from the germline V gene are LNHDA and SQIVND (reference sequence). The CDR3 is made up of 15 amino acids. V lost 4 bases and J lost 5; bases outside the gene matches: 2. The CDR3 protein is CASSTGLAGNNEQFF. CDR3 nucleotides: TGTGCCAGTAGTACGGGACTAGCGGGGAACAATGAGCAGTTCTTC.

In this sample, this clone turned up once. The J gene is TRBJ1-1, the V gene TRBV7-2; no firm D call. Trimming took 1 base from V and 10 from J, leaving 7 bases between them. Germline V gene sequence: CDR1 SGHTA, CDR2 FQGNSA. This CDR3 contains 11 residues. The CDR3 loop is CASSLGRAAFF. The CDR3 nucleotides read TGTGCCAGCAGCTTAGGGAGAGCAGCTTTCTTT. Together with reference TRBV7-2 and TRBJ1-1, the CDR3 gives the full variable domain: GAGVSQSPSNKVTEKGKDVELRCDPISGHTALYWYRQSLGQGLEFLIYFQGNSAPDKSGLPSDRFSAERTGGSVSTLTIQRTQQEDSAVYLCASSLGRAAFFGQGTRLTVV.

As DNA, the CDR3 is TGTGCCAGCAGCTTAAAGGACAGGGGGCGCGACTATGAAAAACTGTTTTTT. Its protein product is CASSLKDRGRDYEKLFF. V usage is TRBV5-5 and J usage is TRBJ1-4; 11 bases map to TRBD1. The CDR3 has 17 residues. V lost 2 bases to trimming and J lost 6 bases; unmatched junction nucleotides: 9. The germline V gene encodes CDR1 SGHKS and CDR2 YYEKEE (reference sequence).

This clone was observed a handful of times. This rearrangement joins TRBV7-9 to TRBJ1-1; TRBD1 is a possible D gene (6 bases). The V gene lost 3 bases and the J gene lost 4 bases, with 9 bases spanning the gap. Germline CDR1 reads SEHNR; CDR2 reads FQNEAQ (reference sequence). CDR3 length: 13 amino acids. The CDR3 spells CASSFTDSTEAFF. CDR3 nucleotide sequence: TGTGCCAGCAGCTTTACGGACAGCACTGAAGCTTTCTTT.

V and J are TRBV19 and TRBJ1-1, with D possibly TRBD1 on 5 matching bases. CDR3 length: 14 residues. Trimming took off 4 bases at V and 6 bases at J, with 15 bases between the two ends. Looked up from germline, CDR1 is LNHDA and CDR2 is SQIVND (reference sequence). In DNA form, the CDR3 reads TGTGCCAGTAGTAATCAGGGAAGTAAGGCTGAAGCTTTCTTT. It codes for CASSNQGSKAEAFF.

This clone was recorded a few times. This chain uses TRBV2 with TRBJ2-7, with TRBD1 matching over 9 bases. The germline gives CDR1 SNHLY, CDR2 FYNNEI. V lost 4 bases to trimming and J lost 5 bases; unmatched junction nucleotides: 6. The CDR3 has 14 residues. The CDR3 loop is CASSGRTGVDEQYF. The CDR3 nucleotides are TGTGCCAGCAGTGGAAGGACAGGGGTGGACGAGCAGTACTTC.

V and J are TRBV28 and TRBJ2-2; tentative D call: TRBD1 (6 bases). The V gene lost 10 bases and the J gene lost 8 bases, with 14 bases spanning the gap. Germline assignment: CDR1 MDHEN and CDR2 SYDVKM. This CDR3 contains 12 residues. CDR3 DNA: TGTGCCATGGGGGCCGAGGGGGGGGAGCTGTTTTTT. It encodes CAMGAEGGELFF.

The rearrangement links TRBV4-3 to TRBJ2-3; D perhaps matches TRBD2 (5 bases). The CDR3 consists of 15 residues. V was shortened by 0 bases and J by 11 bases, with 18 bases between the two germline ends. Germline V lookup: CDR1 LGHNA, CDR2 YSLEER. CDR3 DNA: TGCGCCAGCAGCCAAGACGCGGGCTTTGGGAGTAGGCAGTATTTT. Protein: CASSQDAGFGSRQYF.

The chain couples TRBV28 to TRBJ1-1; 8 bases are shared with TRBD1. The CDR3 consists of 13 residues. V lost 1 base and J lost 11; bases outside the gene matches: 6. Germline V gene data show CDR1 as MDHEN and CDR2 as SYDVKM. The CDR3 coding sequence is TGTGCCAGCAGTTTATCCCAGACAGGGGAGGCTTTCTTT. Amino acids: CASSLSQTGEAFF.

The chain has TRBV5-1 and TRBJ1-4; D is unclear. V was trimmed by 3 bases and J by 3 bases, leaving 6 bases between them. The length of the CDR3 is 13 residues. Germline V CDR1 and CDR2: SGHRS, YFSETQ. This CDR3 is CASSSSPNEKLFF. The CDR3 nucleotides are TGCGCCAGCAGCTCCTCCCCTAATGAAAAACTGTTTTTT.

The rearrangement joins TRBV6-1 to TRBJ2-7; 7 bases are shared with TRBD2. Germline V CDR1 and CDR2: MNHNS, SASEGT. V shed 1 base and J 0 bases; nucleotides not matched to a gene: 3. The CDR3 contains 15 residues. CDR3 in DNA: TGTGCCAGCAGTGAAGAAGTAGCGGGCTCCTACGAGCAGTACTTC. Its protein is CASSEEVAGSYEQYF.

This chain joins TRBV19 and TRBJ1-1, with 8 nucleotides matching TRBD1. The CDR3 is 17 residues long. CDR1 LNHDA and CDR2 SQIVND come from the germline V gene (reference sequence). V shed 6 bases, J shed 0 bases, and the junction held 12 bases outside the gene matches. CDR3 nucleotide sequence: TGTGCCAGTAGCGAGTGGCAGGGGGCGACAATGAACACTGAAGCTTTCTTT. It encodes CASSEWQGATMNTEAFF.

The chain joins TRBV7-9 to TRBJ1-6; possible D gene TRBD1, 6 bases. The CDR3 extends over 15 amino acids. Trimming pared 5 bases from V and 6 bases from J, leaving 14 bases between. CDR1 SEHNR and CDR2 FQNEAQ come from the germline V gene (reference sequence). CDR3 DNA sequence: TGTGCCAGCAGCCGGGGGAGGGGGACTAATTCACCCCTCCACTTT. It is translated as CASSRGRGTNSPLHF.

The chain recombines TRBV6-6 with TRBJ2-1, with D uncertain. The CDR3 sequence is 13 residues long. CDR1 MNHNY and CDR2 SVGAGI come from the germline V gene (reference sequence). V gave up 2 bases and J gave up 4 bases, with 6 bases separating them. This CDR3 is CASSYLTYNEQFF. As DNA, the CDR3 is TGTGCCAGCAGTTACCTTACTTACAATGAGCAGTTCTTC.

This clone has more than one count but fewer than ten. The chain carries TRBV7-9 and TRBJ2-3; 8 positions match TRBD1. Germline V lookup: CDR1 SEHNR, CDR2 FQNEAQ (reference sequence). The CDR3 runs to 18 residues. Trimming at V came to 0 bases and at J to 5 bases, leaving 13 bases not matched to a gene. CDR3 coding DNA: TGTGCCAGCAGCTTAGCCTCAGGGGGCTTAAGGTCGGTAGATACGCAGTATTTT. Its protein is CASSLASGGLRSVDTQYF.

The chain couples TRBV5-1 to TRBJ1-2; tentatively, D is TRBD1 (6 bases). The CDR3 consists of 15 residues. Trimming cost V 0 bases and J 2 bases, with 11 bases left between them. The germline V gene encodes CDR1 SGHRS and CDR2 YFSETQ. The CDR3 spells CASSLEAGANYGYTF. The CDR3 nucleotides read TGCGCCAGCAGCTTGGAGGCGGGGGCGAACTATGGCTACACCTTC.

The chain links TRBV19 to TRBJ1-5, with 7 bases identical to TRBD1. In germline, CDR1 is LNHDA, CDR2 SQIVND (reference sequence). This CDR3 is built from 14 residues. V shed 2 bases, J shed 7 bases, and the junction held 5 bases outside the gene matches. This CDR3 is CASSIRDRGQPQHF. The CDR3 nucleotides read TGTGCCAGTAGTATACGGGACAGAGGACAGCCCCAGCATTTT.

The CDR3 region is CASSFRTSANSYEQYF. The CDR3 DNA sequence: TGTGCCAGCAGTTTTCGGACTAGCGCTAACTCCTACGAGCAGTACTTC. The chain recombines TRBV2 with TRBJ2-7, with 9 nucleotides matching TRBD2. CDR3 length: 16 amino acids. Looked up from germline, CDR1 is SNHLY and CDR2 is FYNNEI. V lost 5 bases, J lost 0 bases, and 8 bases stayed unmatched.

The gene calls are TRBV30 and TRBJ2-1, with 8 bases identical to TRBD2. The CDR3 extends over 14 amino acids. The germline V gene encodes CDR1 GTSNPN and CDR2 SVGIG (reference sequence). The V segment lost 3 bases and the J segment 8 bases; nucleotides outside the gene matches: 9. The CDR3 DNA reads TGTGCCTGGAGAGTCGGACTAGCTTTGGATGAGCAGTTCTTC. It specifies CAWRVGLALDEQFF. Together with reference TRBV30 and TRBJ2-1, the CDR3 gives the full variable domain: SQTIHQWPATLVQPVGSPLSLECTVEGTSNPNLYWYRQAAGRGLQLLFYSVGIGQISSEVPQNLSASRPQDRQFILSSKKLLLSDSGFYLCAWRVGLALDEQFFGPGTRLTVL.

The rearrangement joins TRBV7-9 to TRBJ2-7; 11 bases agree with TRBD2. This CDR3 is built from 17 residues. V shed 0 bases and J 0 bases; nucleotides not matched to a gene: 4. Germline values: CDR1 SEHNR, CDR2 FQNEAQ (reference sequence). For the CDR3, the DNA is TGTGCCAGCAGCTTAGCTCGACTAGCGGGGAGCTCCTACGAGCAGTACTTC. Translation: CASSLARLAGSSYEQYF.

This clone was recorded once. The rearrangement joins TRBV2 to TRBJ1-2; D gene uncertain. Trimming took off 6 bases at V and 7 bases at J, with 12 bases between the two ends. The germline CDR1 and CDR2 sequences are SNHLY and FYNNEI. The CDR3 extends over 12 amino acids. CDR3 region: CASRKDSGGYTF. CDR3 bases: TGTGCCAGCAGGAAGGACTCGGGTGGCTACACCTTC.